The present entry profiles one T cell receptor (beta chain) with its context. This record comes from a study of blood T cell repertoires in COVID-19. Study overall: Sites across the United States, Italy and Spain contributed samples from acute and convalescent COVID-19. PBMCs, B-cell-depleted T cells, or T cells were the source of the cDNA or gDNA that made up the material.

V shed 6 bases, J shed 4 bases, and the junction held 8 bases outside the gene matches. Germline V gives CDR1 SGHRS, CDR2 YFSETQ. The CDR3 is 14 residues long. In the study's own analysis: From reference gene primer amplification, estimates of nucleated cell counts were derived. Here immunoSEQ multiplex PCR was the method, and the copy in TCRdb shows in-frame clones only, minus some. V and J calls and clone size are as listed in that table; D and trimming were resolved from the DNA. Among about 180,000 clones listed, about three quarters were seen once. This clonotype originated in a woman of 80 years or more with COVID-19, enrolled during active disease. Sequenced sample: peripheral blood. This sequence joins TRBV5-1 and TRBJ1-1; TRBD1 matches at 8 bases. The CDR3 DNA reads as TGCGCCAGCACCGCAGGGGGCGCGGGCACTGAAGCTTTCTTT. Residues: CASTAGGAGTEAFF.